Reported below is one TCR beta chain. Its antigen is still unknown. From germline, CDR1 is SEHNR and CDR2 FQNEAQ (reference sequence). The CDR3 runs to 14 residues. Trimming at V came to 3 bases and at J to 7 bases, leaving 5 bases not matched to a gene. MiXCR, run by TCRdb on the 5' RACE reads, gives a single entry per CDR3 protein. The sample holds hundreds of thousands of distinct CDR3 sequences; 18% are singletons and the top ten take under 15%. The data belong to a study of identical twins. The study, taken as a whole, reports: Alpha sequences that were out-of-frame and twin-shared showed an excess of low generation probability.

The data were also submitted as part of a second study, on T cells expressing NK-cell markers.

Sequencing was carried out using PBMCs. The rearrangement uses TRBV7-9 and TRBJ1-5; TRBD1 agrees at 8 bases. This receptor was taken from a woman under 30 in good health. The CDR3 region is CASSFQGASQPQHF. Here the CDR3 DNA reads TGTGCCAGCAGCTTCCAGGGGGCATCCCAGCCCCAGCATTTT.